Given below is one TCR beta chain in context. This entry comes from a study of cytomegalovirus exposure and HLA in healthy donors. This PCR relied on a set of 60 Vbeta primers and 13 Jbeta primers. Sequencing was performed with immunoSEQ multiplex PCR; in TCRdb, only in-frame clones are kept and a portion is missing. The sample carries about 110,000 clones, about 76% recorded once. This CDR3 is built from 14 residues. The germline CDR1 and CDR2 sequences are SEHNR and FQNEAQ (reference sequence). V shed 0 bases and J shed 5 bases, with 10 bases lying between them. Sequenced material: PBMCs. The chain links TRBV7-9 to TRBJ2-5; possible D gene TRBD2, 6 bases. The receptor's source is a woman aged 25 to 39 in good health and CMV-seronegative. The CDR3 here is CASSLAGGSETQYF. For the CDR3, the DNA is TGTGCCAGCAGCTTAGCCGGGGGATCCGAGACCCAGTACTTC.